This TCR beta chain derives from a study of Graves' ophthalmopathy and Graves' hyperthyroidism. Study background: If no ophthalmopathy appeared within 18 months of follow-up, hyperthyroidism was termed stable.

This clonotype came up a few times. Its matching antigen is unknown. Transcripts of RNA were the source for amplifying TCR beta CDR3 regions. Following a first-round RT-PCR that used HTBI primers, a second-round multiplex PCR was carried out. TCRdb independently ran MiXCR on the multiplex PCR reads; one entry per CDR3 protein. The sample shows over a million distinct CDR3 sequences, 36% of them seen only once. Findings of the study overall: Blood also contained most of the expanded thyroid clonotypes above 0.001 frequency. Ophthalmopathy and stable hyperthyroidism were discriminated by a 13-signature model, with over 85% sensitivity and approximately 78% specificity. In predicting ophthalmopathy progression, the model reached around 66% sensitivity and 72% to 85% specificity.

The V gene's germline CDR1 is SGHDT and CDR2 YYEEEE. Trimming removed 1 base from V and 4 bases from J, with 8 bases in between. The CDR3 is 13 residues long. This chain connects TRBV5-6 to TRBJ2-5, with no clear D. The sample comprised peripheral blood or thyroid tissue (not recorded which). This sequence originates from an adult man with Graves' hyperthyroidism. The CDR3 region is CASSLNGPETQYF. Written as DNA, the CDR3 is TGTGCCAGCAGCTTGAATGGCCCAGAGACCCAGTACTTC.